This TCR beta chain was documented in a study of T cell repertoires in cytomegalovirus infection (dated by TCRdb to the late 2010s). A note on the overall study: Because public TCR beta signatures pointed to carriage of CMV infection together with the matching HLA type, the HLA type of each donor mattered for the analysis. What the work shows at the level of the full study, not this receptor alone: Carriers of CMV infection plus the relevant HLA type were discriminated by the cumulative frequency of public TCR beta family members in the study cohort and in an independent approximately 360-donor cohort. The ex vivo response was dominated by HLA-C-restricted CMV-specific TCR beta clonotypes, and the single most frequent clonotype in two of eight donors was supplied by these HLA-C-restricted clonotypes.

Instrument used: Illumina HiSeq 1500. TCRdb cleaned the public reads at Q25 with fastp, built clones with MiXCR and kept in-frame beta chains. Each CDR3 protein appears once, grouped with its most common genes and DNA. The sample table shows a few hundred thousand distinct CDR3 sequences, and 17% are seen once. More than 10% of the sample is taken by the ten largest. This clonotype was counted only a few times. The antigen it binds to is not known. Base qualities were left out, and no much larger clone turns up one base away. The sequence was obtained from a human donor in good health (CMV status not recorded). Some clones in this sample may be carry-over from other donors' samples. The material sequenced was PBMCs.

The nucleotides are TGTGCCAGCAGCTTAGCGCGCCACAGGGGTGCCACCTACGAGCAGTACTTC. This sequence encodes CASSLARHRGATYEQYF. The rearranged chain carries TRBV7-2 and TRBJ2-7, with 7 central nucleotides matching TRBD1. The germline V and J ends show losses of 0 bases and 2 bases respectively, and no gene match explains 10 bases of the junction. CDR1 and CDR2 (SGHTA, FQGNSA) derive from the germline V gene. The CDR3 sequence holds 17 residues, the cysteine and phenylalanine included. Only the CDR3 portion is preserved as DNA: 51 bases, with reading frame beginning at the first base.